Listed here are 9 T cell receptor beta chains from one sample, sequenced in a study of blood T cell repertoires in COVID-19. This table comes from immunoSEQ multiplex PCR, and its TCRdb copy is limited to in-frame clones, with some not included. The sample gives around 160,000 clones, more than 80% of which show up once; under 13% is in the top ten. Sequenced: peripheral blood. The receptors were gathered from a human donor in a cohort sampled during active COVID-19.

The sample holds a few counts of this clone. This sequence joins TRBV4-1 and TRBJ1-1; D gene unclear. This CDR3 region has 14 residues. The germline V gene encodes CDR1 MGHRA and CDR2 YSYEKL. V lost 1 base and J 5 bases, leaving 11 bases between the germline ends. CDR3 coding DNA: TGCGCCAGCAGCCAAGCGCGGTTGCGGACTGAAGCTTTCTTT. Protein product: CASSQARLRTEAFF.

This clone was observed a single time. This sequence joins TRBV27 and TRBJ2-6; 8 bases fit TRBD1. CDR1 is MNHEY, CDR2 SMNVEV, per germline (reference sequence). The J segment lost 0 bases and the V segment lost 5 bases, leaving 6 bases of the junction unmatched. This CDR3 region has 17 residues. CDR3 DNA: TGTGCCAGCAGTCCCGGACAGGGCAACTCTGGGGCCAACGTCCTGACTTTC. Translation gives CASSPGQGNSGANVLTF.

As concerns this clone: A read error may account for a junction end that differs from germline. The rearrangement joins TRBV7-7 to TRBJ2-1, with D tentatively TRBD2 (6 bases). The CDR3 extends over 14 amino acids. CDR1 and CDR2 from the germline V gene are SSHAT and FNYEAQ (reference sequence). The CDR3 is CASSRAGTSGEQFF. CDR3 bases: TGTGCTAGCAGCCGTGCCGGGACTTCGGGTGAGCAGTTCTTC.

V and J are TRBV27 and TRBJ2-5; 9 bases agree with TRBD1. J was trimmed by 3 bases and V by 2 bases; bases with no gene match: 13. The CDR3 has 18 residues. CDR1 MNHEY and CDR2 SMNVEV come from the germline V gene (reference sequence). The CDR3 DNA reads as TGTGCCAGCAGTTTAAGGGGCTTCGGGACAGGGAAGGAAGAGACCCAGTACTTC. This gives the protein CASSLRGFGTGKEETQYF.

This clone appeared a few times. Written as DNA, the CDR3 is TGTGCCAGTAGTATTTCAATTGGATCGAGGCAGGGAAAATTTGGCTACACCTTC. It codes for CASSISIGSRQGKFGYTF. The rearrangement links TRBV19 to TRBJ1-2, with D perhaps TRBD1 (5 bases). The CDR3 consists of 18 residues. Germline CDR1 is LNHDA and CDR2 is SQIVND (reference sequence). The ends were cut back, 3 bases at V and 7 bases at J, with 27 bases in the middle.

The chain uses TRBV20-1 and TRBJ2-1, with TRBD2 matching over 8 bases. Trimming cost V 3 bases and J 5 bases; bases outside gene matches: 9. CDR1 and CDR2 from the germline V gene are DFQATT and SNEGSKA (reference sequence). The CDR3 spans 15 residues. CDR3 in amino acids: CSASKGLGANNEQFF. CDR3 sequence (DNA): TGCAGTGCTAGTAAGGGACTAGGAGCCAACAATGAGCAGTTCTTC.

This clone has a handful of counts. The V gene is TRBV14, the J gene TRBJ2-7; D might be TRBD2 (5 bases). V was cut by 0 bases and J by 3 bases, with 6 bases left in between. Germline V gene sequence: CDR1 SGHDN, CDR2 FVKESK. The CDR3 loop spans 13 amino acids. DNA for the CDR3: TGTGCCAGCAGCCAAGACGGACTCTACGAGCAGTACTTC. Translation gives CASSQDGLYEQYF.

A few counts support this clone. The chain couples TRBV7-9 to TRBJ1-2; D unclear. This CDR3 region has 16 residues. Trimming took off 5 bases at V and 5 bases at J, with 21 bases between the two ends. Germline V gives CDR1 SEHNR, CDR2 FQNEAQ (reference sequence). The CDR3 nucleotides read TGTGCCAGCAGCCGGGGTGTAAGTGGGATGGAGTATGGCTACACCTTC. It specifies CASSRGVSGMEYGYTF.

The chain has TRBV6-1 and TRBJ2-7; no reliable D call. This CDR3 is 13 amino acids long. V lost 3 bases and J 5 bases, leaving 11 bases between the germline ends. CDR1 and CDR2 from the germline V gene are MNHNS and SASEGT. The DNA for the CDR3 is TGTGCCAGCAGTGACGAGGAAATGGACGAGCAGTACTTC. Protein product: CASSDEEMDEQYF.